The clone carrying this T cell receptor (beta chain) was recorded a few times. Its antigen is currently unknown. This sample is part of a study of T-cell reconstitution after alpha-beta-depleted transplantation in children. For TCRbeta, the library was prepared with unique molecular identifiers. TCRdb passed the PCR reads through MiXCR, listing each CDR3 protein once. The sample shows 500,000 or so distinct CDR3 sequences, 10% to 12% of them seen only once. Regarding the study as a whole: In some patients, recipient T cells and intrathymic progenitors surviving conditioning explained high day-60 diversity. About two months after transplant, alpha-beta T cells reportedly came from several hundred expanded graft clones.

This CDR3 comprises 12 residues. V lost 9 bases to trimming and J lost 4 bases, with 11 bases between them. Germline V CDR1 and CDR2: KGHDR, SFDVKD. The sequencing here drew on PBMCs, mostly from graft donor cells, taken 180 days after TCRalphabeta/CD19-depleted stem cell transplant. This chain uses TRBV24-1 with TRBJ1-1; tentative D call: TRBD1 (6 bases). The TCR sequence derives from a female patient aged 2-9 years who had a stem cell transplant for aplastic anemia, so the T cells may come from the graft donor. CDR3 sequence: CATGQGPTEAFF. The CDR3 region has the DNA TGTGCCACCGGGCAGGGGCCCACTGAAGCTTTCTTT.